The 23 T cell receptor beta chains below all came from one sample that was sequenced in a study of blood T cell repertoires in COVID-19 (TCRdb year 2020). The library was prepared using the immunoSEQ multiplex PCR assay. TCRdb took this table from immuneACCESS and kept in-frame rearrangements with V and J called. Such tables lack part of the clones; where checked against another copy, unresolved V genes explain under half of the gap, and the rest is unexplained. The sample table shows tens of thousands of clones, and approximately 89% are seen once. The leading ten clones occupy approximately 28% of the sample. The sample was peripheral blood. Receptors were obtained from an elderly woman with acute or convalescent COVID-19.

J is TRBJ2-2 and V is TRBV7-9; 9 bases align to TRBD2. This CDR3 is 19 amino acids long. Trimming took 1 base from V and 4 from J; bases not matched to a gene: 13. CDR1 and CDR2 from the germline V gene are SEHNR and FQNEAQ (reference sequence). The CDR3 nucleotides read TGTGCCAGCAGCTTAGGATCCGGAGCGGGGGGCCTAATCACCGGGGAGCTGTTTTTT. Translating it yields CASSLGSGAGGLITGELFF.

The rearrangement joins TRBV6-5 to TRBJ1-5; 7 positions match TRBD1. Germline-derived CDR1 and CDR2 are MNHEY and SVGAGI. The CDR3 runs 15 residues. V shed 6 bases and J 0 bases; nucleotides not matched to a gene: 5. The CDR3 is CASSDGQDSNQPQHF. The CDR3 nucleotides are TGTGCCAGCAGCGATGGACAGGATAGCAATCAGCCCCAGCATTTT.

This clone is a singleton in its sample. The J gene is TRBJ1-2, the V gene TRBV2, with a weak D call TRBD1 (5 bases). The length of the CDR3 is 12 residues. The V end lost 6 bases, the J end lost 8 bases, and 13 bases lay between the germline ends. Germline lookup yields CDR1 SNHLY and CDR2 FYNNEI. The CDR3 DNA is TGTGCCAGCAGACCCGACAGTGGGGGCTACACCTTC. It translates to CASRPDSGGYTF.

CDR3 sequence (DNA): TGTGCCAGCAGCCAAGATTCGAGGGGGTCAGATACGCAGTATTTT. Translation gives CASSQDSRGSDTQYF. The chain carries TRBV4-2 and TRBJ2-3; tentative D call: TRBD1 (6 bases). The V end was cut by 0 bases, the J end by 4 bases, with 11 bases between. In germline, CDR1 is LGHNA, CDR2 YNFKEQ. The CDR3 totals 15 residues.

The V and J genes are TRBV27 and TRBJ2-1; D may be TRBD2 (8 bases). Germline-derived CDR1 and CDR2 are MNHEY and SMNVEV (reference sequence). The length of the CDR3 is 14 residues. V was pared by 7 bases and J by 7 bases, with 17 bases between. This chain's CDR3 is CASKGAGGLNEQFF. The CDR3 bases are TGTGCCAGCAAGGGGGCGGGGGGATTAAATGAGCAGTTCTTC.

In its sample, this clone was seen once. This sequence joins TRBV29-1 and TRBJ2-7; 9 nucleotides match TRBD1. V was pared by 4 bases and J by 3 bases, with 1 base of the junction left unmatched. Germline CDR1 reads SQVTM; CDR2 reads ANQGSEA. This CDR3 is 12 amino acids long. The CDR3 region has the DNA TGCAGCGTTGCGACAGGGGGCTACGAGCAGTACTTC. Protein: CSVATGGYEQYF.

The chain is built from TRBV5-4 and TRBJ2-3; no clear D. Germline V gene lookup returns CDR1 SGHNT and CDR2 YYREEE (reference sequence). With 6 bases removed from V and 4 bases from J, the gap between germline ends came to 18 bases. The CDR3 spans 15 residues. The CDR3 DNA sequence: TGTGCCAGCAATTCCGCTGGGCTAATGGCAGATACGCAGTATTTT. Protein sequence: CASNSAGLMADTQYF.

The J gene is TRBJ2-1, the V gene TRBV5-1, with a weak D call TRBD2 (6 bases). Trimming removed 0 bases at V and 0 bases at J, with 7 bases between. This CDR3 contains 15 residues. The germline gives CDR1 SGHRS, CDR2 YFSETQ. The CDR3 DNA reads as TGCGCCAGCAGCTTGGGCGGGGACTCCTACAATGAGCAGTTCTTC. Its translation is CASSLGGDSYNEQFF.

The V and J genes are TRBV5-1 and TRBJ2-5; 12 bases map to TRBD2. Germline V gene sequence: CDR1 SGHRS, CDR2 YFSETQ. This CDR3 comprises 16 residues. V lost 3 bases to trimming and J lost 2 bases; unmatched junction nucleotides: 5. CDR3 region: CASSWTSGVLQETQYF. The CDR3, as DNA: TGCGCCAGCAGCTGGACTAGCGGGGTGCTACAAGAGACCCAGTACTTC.

The chain carries TRBV18 and TRBJ2-5; 10 bases fit TRBD2. This CDR3 spans 15 amino acids. V trimming: 4 bases; J trimming: 4 bases; junction bases outside the gene matches: 6. Germline CDR1 and CDR2: KGHSH and LQKENI. The DNA for the CDR3 is TGTGCCAGCTCACTAGGGACTAGCGTTGGAGAGACCCAGTACTTC. Its translation is CASSLGTSVGETQYF.

The chain is built from TRBV27 and TRBJ2-3; D is unresolved. This CDR3 has 13 amino acids. Trimming removed 8 bases from V and 1 base from J, with 10 bases in between. Germline CDR1 and CDR2: MNHEY and SMNVEV (reference sequence). The DNA of the CDR3 is TGTGCCAGCGTTCCCACGGGCACAGATACGCAGTATTTT. It yields the protein CASVPTGTDTQYF.

The rearrangement joins TRBV7-9 to TRBJ2-1, with D possibly being TRBD2 (5 bases). V was shortened by 3 bases and J by 2 bases, with 11 bases between the two germline ends. The V gene's germline CDR1 is SEHNR and CDR2 FQNEAQ (reference sequence). The CDR3 consists of 15 residues. Here the CDR3 DNA reads TGTGCCAGCAGCTTGGCGGGTCAACCCTACAATGAGCAGTTCTTC. Amino acids: CASSLAGQPYNEQFF. The full variable domain, its missing parts supplied by reference TRBV7-9 and TRBJ2-1, is DTGVSQNPRHKITKRGQNVTFRCDPISEHNRLYWYRQTLGQGPEFLTYFQNEAQLEKSRLLSDRFSAERPKGSFSTLEIQRTEQGDSAMYLCASSLAGQPYNEQFFGPGTRLTVL.

This clone was observed a single time. The rearrangement joins TRBV10-3 to TRBJ2-7; TRBD1 is a possible D gene (6 bases). V dropped 10 bases and J dropped 7 bases, with 17 bases sitting between them. The CDR3 length is 12 residues. Per the germline V gene, CDR1 is ENHRY and CDR2 is SYGVKD. CDR3 sequence: CATGRNTGEQYV. CDR3 sequence (DNA): TGTGCCACGGGACGGAATACAGGGGAGCAGTACGTC.

CDR3 sequence: CASSAPRGSPGANVLTF. DNA of the CDR3: TGTGCCAGCAGCGCACCCCGGGGGAGTCCCGGGGCCAACGTCCTGACTTTC. V and J are TRBV9 and TRBJ2-6, with D tentatively TRBD2 (6 bases). The CDR3 has 17 amino acids. Deletions cut 3 bases from V and 4 bases from J, with 17 bases between. Germline V lookup: CDR1 SGDLS, CDR2 YYNGEE.

This chain links TRBV7-8 with TRBJ1-5; 7 bases map to TRBD1. V lost 4 bases to trimming and J lost 4 bases; unmatched junction nucleotides: 1. Germline V gives CDR1 SGHVS, CDR2 FQNEAQ. The CDR3 sequence is 13 residues long. The CDR3, as DNA: TGTGCCAGCAGCTGGGGACAGAATCAGCCCCAGCATTTT. Its protein is CASSWGQNQPQHF.

V gene TRBV3-1 (or the pseudogene TRBV3-2) combines with J gene TRBJ2-3; maybe TRBD2 (6 bases). Germline V lookup: CDR1 LGHDT, CDR2 YNNKEL (reference sequence). With 4 bases removed from V and 3 bases from J, the gap between germline ends came to 20 bases. The CDR3 spans 17 residues. DNA of the CDR3: TGTGCCAGCAGCCCGGCCGGCGGGACGGGATCAACAGATACGCAGTATTTT. Its translation is CASSPAGGTGSTDTQYF.

CDR3 bases: TGCGCCAGCAGCCAAGATGGGACATCAGCTGGAGGCGCTGGAAACACCATATATTTT. This codes for CASSQDGTSAGGAGNTIYF. The gene calls are TRBV4-1 and TRBJ1-3, with D tentatively TRBD1 (6 bases). This CDR3 is built from 19 residues. The germline V gene has CDR1 MGHRA and CDR2 YSYEKL. The ends were cut back, 0 bases at V and 2 bases at J, with 20 bases in the middle.

The chain joins TRBV2 to TRBJ1-5; TRBD1 is a possible D gene (5 bases). Per the germline V gene, CDR1 is SNHLY and CDR2 is FYNNEI. V was trimmed by 6 bases and J by 0 bases, leaving 21 bases between them. The CDR3 has 18 residues. The CDR3 region has the DNA TGTGCCAGCAGCGCCCCCCGGGGGGGAGCTTATAGCAATCAGCCCCAGCATTTT. Translating it yields CASSAPRGGAYSNQPQHF.

The chain's CDR3 is CASSLRIRGNTEAFF. Written as DNA, the CDR3 is TGTGCCAGCAGCCTAAGGATCAGAGGAAACACTGAAGCTTTCTTT. The chain uses TRBV5-4 and TRBJ1-1; D not certain. Germline CDR1 SGHNT, CDR2 YYREEE (reference sequence). V lost 4 bases and J lost 2, with 15 bases in between. There are 15 residues in the CDR3.

The chain's CDR3 is CASSPGDAMNTEAFF. The CDR3 coding sequence is TGCGCCAGCAGCCCGGGGGACGCAATGAACACTGAAGCTTTCTTT. The V and J genes are TRBV5-1 and TRBJ1-1, with D possibly matching TRBD1 (5 bases). The CDR3 sequence is 15 residues long. Trimming pared 4 bases from V and 0 bases from J, leaving 13 bases between. The germline V gene has CDR1 SGHRS and CDR2 YFSETQ.

V is TRBV7-9 and J is TRBJ2-3; 7 nucleotides line up with TRBD1. J gave up 0 bases and V 7 bases, and 4 bases lay outside the gene matches. The CDR3 is 14 residues long. Germline lookup yields CDR1 SEHNR and CDR2 FQNEAQ (reference sequence). The CDR3 loop is CASKRDSSTDTQYF. CDR3 bases: TGTGCCAGCAAACGGGACAGTAGCACAGATACGCAGTATTTT.

This clone was counted a single time. The CDR3 DNA reads TGCGCCAGCAGCCAAGAACCAGGGAGGCGGACAGATACGCAGTATTTT. It codes for CASSQEPGRRTDTQYF. The chain has TRBV4-1 and TRBJ2-3; D may be TRBD2 (6 bases). V was cut by 0 bases and J by 3 bases, with 13 bases left in between. This CDR3 contains 16 residues. Germline V gene data show CDR1 as MGHRA and CDR2 as YSYEKL.

This chain links TRBV29-1 with TRBJ2-5; D possibly corresponds to TRBD1 (6 bases). Germline CDR1 and CDR2: SQVTM and ANQGSEA. The CDR3 length is 13 residues. The V end lost 7 bases, the J end lost 5 bases, and 17 bases lay between the germline ends. The DNA for the CDR3 is TGCAGCGCCCGAGGGGGTGGGTTGGAGACCCAGTACTTC. It translates to CSARGGGLETQYF.